Each of the 11 T cell receptor beta chains below was sequenced from the same sample in a study of blood T cells in healthy people across ages. Together with a sample-barcoded 5' primer, a J-beta primer mix was included in a second PCR lasting roughly 6 to 12 cycles. TCRdb independently ran MiXCR on the 5' RACE reads; one entry per CDR3 protein. In the table there are about 690,000 distinct CDR3 sequences, around 43% of which are singletons. Input material: blood. The source of these receptors is a man aged 80 or over in good health.

The genes are TRBV12-3 or TRBV12-4 and TRBJ2-3, with D uncertain. The CDR3 is 14 amino acids. V lost 2 bases and J lost 3, with 9 bases in between. The CDR3, as DNA: TGTGCCAGCAGTTTAATGGGCCAAACAGATACGCAGTATTTT. This translates into CASSLMGQTDTQYF.

Only a few counts were recorded for this clonotype. V usage is TRBV29-1 and J usage is TRBJ2-5; no definite D call. CDR1 SQVTM and CDR2 ANQGSEA come from the germline V gene. Trimming took 5 bases from V and 5 from J, leaving 9 bases between them. The length of the CDR3 is 11 residues. CDR3 amino acids: CSVREPETQYF. The CDR3, as DNA: TGCAGCGTTAGGGAACCGGAGACCCAGTACTTC.

This clonotype was seen a handful of times. V gene TRBV12-5 combines with J gene TRBJ2-3, with D unclear. V dropped 5 bases and J dropped 2 bases, with 11 bases sitting between them. The CDR3 is 14 residues long. CDR1 is LGHNT, CDR2 FRNRAP, per germline. CDR3 in amino acids: CASGVEGFTDTQYF. The CDR3 bases are TGTGCTAGTGGTGTAGAAGGGTTCACAGATACGCAGTATTTT.

The chain employs TRBV7-9 and TRBJ2-1; 8 nucleotides match TRBD2. CDR1 is SEHNR, CDR2 FQNEAQ, per germline (reference sequence). This CDR3 contains 14 residues. The V and J ends lost 4 bases and 4 bases, in that order; junction bases with no gene match: 3. The CDR3 loop reads CASSSAGEYNEQFF. CDR3 DNA: TGTGCCAGCAGCTCAGCGGGGGAGTACAATGAGCAGTTCTTC.

The genes are TRBV2 and TRBJ2-3, with TRBD2 identical over 8 bases. The ends lost 7 bases at V and 1 base at J; junction bases unmatched: 7. The germline gives CDR1 SNHLY, CDR2 FYNNEI. This CDR3 contains 15 residues. This chain's CDR3 is CASIRREGRTDTQYF. The DNA of the CDR3 is TGTGCCAGCATTCGACGGGAGGGACGCACAGATACGCAGTATTTT.

A remark on this clonotype: A read error may explain this, as a much larger clone is one base away. This chain connects TRBV20-1 to TRBJ2-1; perhaps D is TRBD1 or TRBD2 (5 bases each). This CDR3 region has 14 residues. Germline CDR1 and CDR2: DFQATT and SNEGSKA (reference sequence). V was pared by 3 bases and J by 9 bases, with 18 bases between. The CDR3 loop is CSARGRGLRGEQFF. CDR3 in DNA: TGCAGTGCTAGGGGACGAGGACTTCGGGGTGAGCAGTTCTTC.

Details on this clonotype: A read error may be the cause here, since a much bigger clone is one base away. V is TRBV29-1 and J is TRBJ2-5; 8 bases map to TRBD2. Germline V lookup: CDR1 SQVTM, CDR2 ANQGSEA. V shed 3 bases, J shed 11 bases, and the junction held 8 bases outside the gene matches. The CDR3 has 12 amino acids. CDR3 coding DNA: TGCAGCGTTGAGGCGGGGGGAAATGAGCAGTACTTC. Translated: CSVEAGGNEQYF. Drawing the rest from reference TRBV29-1 and TRBJ2-5, the complete variable domain is SAVISQKPSRDICQRGTSLTIQCQVDSQVTMMFWYRQQPGQSLTLIATANQGSEATYESGFVIDKFPISRPNLTFSTLTVSNMSPEDSSIYLCSVEAGGNEQYFGPGTRLLVL.

This clonotype appeared a few times. The chain links TRBV5-1 to TRBJ2-1; D is undetermined. The germline V gene encodes CDR1 SGHRS and CDR2 YFSETQ. This CDR3 has 16 amino acids. V shed 4 bases and J shed 4 bases, with 18 bases lying between them. CDR3 coding DNA: TGCGCCAGCAGCCCATTCCGGTCCCAAATTTACAATGAGCAGTTCTTC. Its protein is CASSPFRSQIYNEQFF. The full variable domain, rest sourced from reference TRBV5-1 and TRBJ2-1, is KAGVTQTPRYLIKTRGQQVTLSCSPISGHRSVSWYQQTPGQGLQFLFEYFSETQRNKGNFPGRFSGRQFSNSRSEMNVSTLELGDSALYLCASSPFRSQIYNEQFFGPGTRLTVL.

This clonotype was observed a handful of times. The rearrangement uses TRBV3-1 and TRBJ1-2; 7 positions agree with TRBD1. CDR1 is LGHDT, CDR2 YNNKEL, per germline (reference sequence). J gave up 2 bases and V 6 bases, and 3 bases lay outside the gene matches. The CDR3 sequence is 13 residues long. CDR3 sequence reads: CASSRTGNYGYTF. CDR3 DNA: TGTGCCAGCAGTCGGACAGGAAACTATGGCTACACCTTC.

The chain carries TRBV6-5 and TRBJ2-7; tentative D call: TRBD2 (5 bases). CDR1 and CDR2 (germline): MNHEY, SVGAGI. The length of the CDR3 is 16 residues. V dropped 6 bases and J dropped 3 bases, with 21 bases sitting between them. CDR3 bases: TGTGCCAGCAGACGCTTCGAGCAGGCGACTAACTACGAGCAGTACTTC. Its translation is CASRRFEQATNYEQYF.

This chain connects TRBV27 to TRBJ2-7; no clear D. Germline-derived CDR1 and CDR2 are MNHEY and SMNVEV (reference sequence). The CDR3 covers 13 residues. V was pared by 2 bases and J by 6 bases, with 11 bases between. The CDR3 here is CASSLTGEGEQYF. The CDR3, as DNA: TGTGCCAGCAGTTTAACTGGCGAAGGCGAGCAGTACTTC.